The 7 T cell receptor beta chains given below trace back to one sample, sequenced in a study of T cells in Graves' hyperthyroidism and ophthalmopathy. From RNA transcripts, TCR beta CDR3 regions were amplified. First-round RT-PCR targeting the TCR CDR3 was performed with the HTBI primer set. Using its own MiXCR run on the multiplex PCR reads, TCRdb lists one record per CDR3 protein. The sample contains approximately 510,000 distinct CDR3 sequences, under 25% of which appear only once. Sequencing input: blood. The receptor set was obtained from a man aged 18 to 30 with Graves' hyperthyroidism.

In its sample, this clonotype was seen many times. The rearrangement joins TRBV28 to TRBJ1-2, with D uncertain. Germline loops: CDR1 MDHEN, CDR2 SYDVKM. The CDR3 sequence is 12 residues long. The V and J ends lost 7 bases and 4 bases respectively, with 10 bases between them. The CDR3 region has the DNA TGTGCCAGCAATTCAGCTTCCTATGGCTACACCTTC. Translated, it gives CASNSASYGYTF.

This clonotype was counted only a few times. V is TRBV6-1 and J is TRBJ1-5; weak D call: TRBD1 (6 bases). The V end lost 4 bases, the J end lost 4 bases, and 11 bases lay between the germline ends. CDR1 is MNHNS and CDR2 is SASEGT in the germline V gene. The CDR3 length is 14 residues. The DNA for the CDR3 is TGTGCCAGCAGTGTATCAGGGGCAAATCAGCCCCAGCATTTT. Its translation: CASSVSGANQPQHF.

Many counts were recorded for this clonotype. V gene TRBV6-1 combines with J gene TRBJ1-1, with D unclear. The V end was cut by 4 bases, the J end by 11 bases, with 5 bases between. Germline V gives CDR1 MNHNS, CDR2 SASEGT. The CDR3 is 9 residues long. CDR3 in amino acids: CASSVGAFF. CDR3 sequence (DNA): TGTGCCAGCAGTGTTGGGGCTTTCTTT.

The sample holds many counts of this clonotype. The V and J genes are TRBV6-1 and TRBJ1-1; 7 nucleotides line up with TRBD1. V lost 6 bases, J lost 4 bases, and 8 bases stayed unmatched. The CDR3 spans 14 residues. Germline V gene sequence: CDR1 MNHNS, CDR2 SASEGT. The CDR3 sequence is CASRTNRGGTEAFF. CDR3 in DNA: TGTGCCAGCAGGACCAACAGGGGTGGCACTGAAGCTTTCTTT.

The chain combines TRBV28 with TRBJ2-6, with 8 nucleotides matching TRBD1. CDR3 length: 17 residues. Germline CDR1 MDHEN, CDR2 SYDVKM. V shed 4 bases and J 4 bases; nucleotides not matched to a gene: 9. The CDR3 coding sequence is TGTGCCAGCAGTTCCGGACAGGGAAGGAGAGGGGCCAACGTCCTGACTTTC. Residues: CASSSGQGRRGANVLTF.

This clonotype showed up just a few times. The chain uses TRBV28 and TRBJ2-7; TRBD1 might be the D (6 bases). This CDR3 is 14 amino acids long. Trimming left V 1 base short and J 9 bases short, with 16 bases between. CDR1 is MDHEN and CDR2 is SYDVKM in the germline V gene. The CDR3 region has the DNA TGTGCCAGCAGTTTATCGGCAGGGGCCCCCGGGCAGTACTTC. Protein product: CASSLSAGAPGQYF. Supplemented by reference TRBV28 and TRBJ2-7, the full variable domain reads DVKVTQSSRYLVKRTGEKVFLECVQDMDHENMFWYRQDPGLGLRLIYFSYDVKMKEKGDIPEGYSVSREKKERFSLILESASTNQTSMYLCASSLSAGAPGQYFGPGTRLTVT.

This clonotype was counted at least ten times. J is TRBJ2-7 and V is TRBV28; D is unclear. This CDR3 has 13 residues. The germline V gene encodes CDR1 MDHEN and CDR2 SYDVKM. Trimming took off 6 bases at V and 5 bases at J, with 14 bases between the two ends. CDR3 residues: CASRRAKIDEQYF. CDR3 in DNA: TGTGCCAGCAGAAGGGCCAAGATAGACGAGCAGTACTTC.